The rows below give T cell receptor beta chains drawn from one sample of a study of blood T cells in healthy people across ages. A single record per CDR3 protein comes from TCRdb applying MiXCR to the 5' RACE reads. The sample shows fewer than 1,000,000 distinct CDR3 sequences, about 42% of them seen only once. Sequencing was performed on blood. The receptors were gathered from a man aged 80 or over in good health. Each CDR3 is given with its conserved first and last residue. A D gene is named only where the DNA matches it firmly. The size of a clone is reported for some rows only, either as once, few or many, or as a class for expanded clones.

v_gene	abundance	d_gene	j_gene	CDR3nt	CDR3aa
TRBV5-1	few	.	TRBJ1-5	TGCGCCAGCAGCCCGGGGGGGGGTTTAGGTCAGCCCCAGCATTTT	CASSPGGGLGQPQHF
TRBV12-3/TRBV12-4	many	TRBD1	TRBJ2-5	TGTGCCAGCAGATACGGGACAGGGGGAGAAGAGACCCAGTACTTC	CASRYGTGGEETQYF
TRBV24-1	few	.	TRBJ2-3	TGTGCCACCAGTGATCTCCGAGATACGCAGTATTTT	CATSDLRDTQYF
TRBV7-2	.	.	TRBJ2-3	TGTGCCAGCAGCAACCGGGACCCAAGCACAGATACGCAGTATTTT	CASSNRDPSTDTQYF
TRBV7-2	.	.	TRBJ2-7	TGTGCCAGCAGCGTAGTCTACAGGGACGAGCAGTACTTC	CASSVVYRDEQYF
TRBV15	.	.	TRBJ2-1	TGTGCCACCAGCAGAGCGAGCGGAACCTACAATGAGCAGTTCTTC	CATSRASGTYNEQFF
TRBV6-4	.	.	TRBJ2-2	TGTGCCAGCAGTGACTCGGGGGGAACCGGGGAGCTGTTTTTT	CASSDSGGTGELFF
TRBV29-1	.	.	TRBJ1-2	TGCAGCGTTACCGAGGGGGTTAACTATGGCTACACCTTC	CSVTEGVNYGYTF
TRBV9	few	.	TRBJ1-2	TGTGCCAGCAGCGTAGATGGAGCTAACTATGGCTACACCTTC	CASSVDGANYGYTF
TRBV12-3/TRBV12-4	few	.	TRBJ2-5	TGTGCCAGCAGTTTGGGTTTGGGAGTTGGCCAAGAGACCCAGTACTTC	CASSLGLGVGQETQYF
TRBV7-9	few	.	TRBJ2-6	TGTGCCAGCAGCTTGGGGAGCGGTGGGGCCAACGTCCTGACTTTC	CASSLGSGGANVLTF
TRBV13	few	.	TRBJ1-5	TGTGCCAGCAGCTTAGGGAATCAGCCCCAGCATTTT	CASSLGNQPQHF
TRBV27	.	.	TRBJ2-4	TGTGCCAGCAGTTTCGTGGGTGACAGCAATCAGTACTTC	CASSFVGDSNQYF
TRBV7-2	.	.	TRBJ2-1	TGTGCCAGCAGCGTGGGACTTCCGGGCCCCAATGAGCAGTTCTTC	CASSVGLPGPNEQFF
TRBV10-3	.	.	TRBJ2-5	TGTGCCATCTCTCCTGTGGGAATAGAAGAGACCCAGTACTTC	CAISPVGIEETQYF
TRBV24-1	.	TRBD1	TRBJ1-2	TGTGCCACCAGTGAGACCGGGACAGGGTTGTCCTATGGCTACACCTTC	CATSETGTGLSYGYTF
TRBV20-1	.	TRBD2	TRBJ2-3	TGCAGTGCTAGCCCGCTAGCGGGAGGCACAGATACGCAGTATTTT	CSASPLAGGTDTQYF
TRBV9	.	TRBD1	TRBJ1-3	TGTGCCAGCAGCGAGGACGGACAGGGAAGGTTCTCTGGAAACACCACATATTTT	CASSEDGQGRFSGNTTYF
TRBV7-2	few	TRBD2	TRBJ2-7	TGTGCCAGCAGCTCCCGGACTAGCGGGAGTAGGTACGAGCAGTACTTC	CASSSRTSGSRYEQYF
TRBV20-1	.	TRBD1	TRBJ2-7	TGCAGTGCCTTACTTGGACAGGGCTGGTACGAGCAGTACTTC	CSALLGQGWYEQYF
TRBV28	.	TRBD1	TRBJ1-1	TGTGCCAGCAGTATCCCAGACAGGGCGGTCAAGCCTGAAGCTTTCTTT	CASSIPDRAVKPEAFF
TRBV11-2	.	TRBD2	TRBJ2-3	TGTGCCAGCAGCCCAATAGCGGGAGGGCCAGATACGCAGTATTTT	CASSPIAGGPDTQYF
TRBV20-1	.	.	TRBJ1-5	TGCAGTGCCGTGGGGGGTGGCAATCAGCCCCAGCATTTT	CSAVGGGNQPQHF
TRBV28	few	TRBD1	TRBJ2-7	TGTGCCAGCAGGGGACAGGTCCACGAGCAGTACTTC	CASRGQVHEQYF
TRBV27	few	TRBD1	TRBJ2-3	TGTGCCAGCAGTGTCACAGGGGGCTCGGCGCAGTATTTT	CASSVTGGSAQYF